A single sample is the source of the 8 T cell receptor beta chains below, sequenced in a study of blood T cell repertoires in COVID-19. The data were produced by immunoSEQ multiplex PCR, yet TCRdb's version contains in-frame clones alone and is incomplete. This table holds 40,000 or so clones, 80% to 90% found once. Sample: peripheral blood. These receptors originate from a man aged 25-40 years with active or convalescent COVID-19.

This clone has more than one count but fewer than ten. The rearrangement uses TRBV5-1 and TRBJ1-2; D ambiguous. The CDR3 consists of 12 residues. Germline lookup yields CDR1 SGHRS and CDR2 YFSETQ. Between the trimmed V and J ends, which lost 0 bases and 8 bases, there was a span of 8 bases. CDR3 nucleotide sequence: TGCGCCAGCAGCTTGGACCTATCCGGCTACACCTTC. Translated, it gives CASSLDLSGYTF.

The chain couples TRBV6-1 to TRBJ1-2; 9 bases line up with TRBD1. CDR3 length: 16 residues. The germline V gene encodes CDR1 MNHNS and CDR2 SASEGT. J gave up 0 bases and V 4 bases, and 6 bases lay outside the gene matches. The CDR3 loop reads CASSGDRALANYGYTF. CDR3 nucleotide sequence: TGTGCCAGCAGTGGGGACAGGGCTTTAGCTAACTATGGCTACACCTTC.

CDR3 protein: CASTPVARENTEAFF. For the CDR3, the DNA is TGTGCCAGCACCCCGGTGGCCAGGGAGAACACTGAAGCTTTCTTT. This chain links TRBV6-6 with TRBJ1-1, with a weak D call TRBD1 (5 bases). CDR3 length: 15 amino acids. The V gene's germline CDR1 is MNHNY and CDR2 SVGAGI (reference sequence). Trimming cost V 7 bases and J 1 base, with 16 bases left between them.

The chain has TRBV5-1 and TRBJ2-3, with 9 bases fitting TRBD2. After removal of 0 bases from V and 4 bases from J, the junction contained 6 bases not matched to a gene. CDR1 and CDR2 from the germline V gene are SGHRS and YFSETQ. The CDR3 runs to 16 residues. DNA of the CDR3: TGCGCCAGCAGCTTGGACGGCGGGGGGGCATCAGATACGCAGTATTTT. It translates to CASSLDGGGASDTQYF.

The J gene is TRBJ1-1, the V gene TRBV6-5, with a weak D call TRBD1 (6 bases). The CDR3 has 15 residues. CDR1 is MNHEY, CDR2 SVGAGI, per germline. V was clipped by 7 bases and J by 10 bases, with 25 bases between them. Here the CDR3 DNA reads TGTGCCAGCACTATTGCCACCAGGGACACCCCTGTAGCTTTCTTT. As protein: CASTIATRDTPVAFF.

The rearrangement uses TRBV5-1 and TRBJ2-7; D not resolved. This CDR3 is 14 amino acids long. V shed 0 bases and J shed 5 bases, with 12 bases lying between them. Germline V gene lookup returns CDR1 SGHRS and CDR2 YFSETQ. DNA of the CDR3: TGCGCCAGCAGCTTGGGTTTAGAGATCCACGAGCAGTACTTC. It encodes CASSLGLEIHEQYF.

This clone appeared once. The chain combines TRBV4-2 with TRBJ1-4; maybe TRBD1 (6 bases). V was shortened by 0 bases and J by 10 bases, with 15 bases between the two germline ends. The CDR3 has 15 residues. Germline values: CDR1 LGHNA, CDR2 YNFKEQ. This CDR3 reads CASSQDRQAWGKLFF. The CDR3 DNA sequence: TGTGCCAGCAGCCAAGACAGACAGGCCTGGGGAAAACTGTTTTTT.

CDR3 residues: CSVWYIEGYTF. The CDR3 DNA reads as TGCAGCGTTTGGTACATTGAAGGCTACACCTTC. The chain is built from TRBV29-1 and TRBJ1-2; no reliable D call. Between the trimmed V and J ends, which lost 5 bases and 8 bases, there was a span of 12 bases. CDR3 length equals 11 residues. Germline V CDR1 and CDR2: SQVTM, ANQGSEA.